Below are 6 T cell receptor beta chains sequenced from a single sample in a study of identical twins. TCRdb analysed the 5' RACE reads with MiXCR anew, one entry per CDR3 protein. The sample holds about 550,000 distinct CDR3 sequences; around 22% are singletons and the top ten take 0.48%. The data also belong to a second study, concerning yellow fever vaccine responses in identical twins.

The sample consisted of CD4+ T cells sorted from blood. The receptor set was obtained from a woman in her late teens or twenties in good health.

The V call is TRBV11-2, the J call TRBJ2-1, with 7 bases aligning to TRBD2. CDR3 size: 13 residues. The germline gives CDR1 SGHAT, CDR2 FQNNGV. V lost 5 bases and J lost 10; bases outside the gene matches: 8. The CDR3 loop is CASSDQTSYEQFF. Written as DNA, the CDR3 is TGTGCCAGCAGCGACCAGACTAGCTACGAGCAGTTCTTC.

This chain connects TRBV4-2 to TRBJ1-2; weak D call: TRBD1 (5 bases). Germline V gene data show CDR1 as LGHNA and CDR2 as YNFKEQ. V lost 4 bases, J lost 0 bases, and 15 bases lay in between. The CDR3 runs to 16 residues. CDR3 region: CASSPTSGGSNYGYTF. Written as DNA, the CDR3 is TGTGCCAGCAGCCCGACCTCTGGGGGGTCTAACTATGGCTACACCTTC.

This clonotype has just a few counts. J is TRBJ2-3 and V is TRBV4-1; possibly TRBD2 for D (5 bases). The V end lost 0 bases, the J end lost 4 bases, and 17 bases lay between the germline ends. The CDR3 is 17 residues long. CDR1 and CDR2 from the germline V gene are MGHRA and YSYEKL. Here the CDR3 reads CASSQDPPRVVADTQYF. Here the CDR3 DNA reads TGCGCCAGCAGCCAAGATCCCCCGCGGGTGGTGGCAGATACGCAGTATTTT.

This clonotype occurred a few times. This rearrangement joins TRBV10-3 to TRBJ1-2, with D possibly matching TRBD1 (5 bases). The V end was cut by 6 bases, the J end by 0 bases, with 11 bases between. The germline V gene encodes CDR1 ENHRY and CDR2 SYGVKD. The CDR3 is 14 residues long. CDR3 coding DNA: TGTGCCATCAGGGGGACGGAACCTAACTATGGCTACACCTTC. Amino acids: CAIRGTEPNYGYTF.

There are many counts of this clonotype. The chain links TRBV12-3 or TRBV12-4 to TRBJ1-2; 7 bases map to TRBD1. CDR3 length equals 16 residues. The V and J ends lost 0 bases and 1 base, in that order; junction bases with no gene match: 5. The CDR3 region is CASSLAMGDSNYGYTF. The DNA of the CDR3 is TGTGCCAGCAGTTTAGCGATGGGGGACAGTAACTATGGCTACACCTTC.

The chain combines TRBV6-5 with TRBJ2-1; 11 bases fit TRBD2. Unmatched junction bases numbered 15, after V lost 4 bases and J lost 7 bases. Germline CDR1 reads MNHEY; CDR2 reads SVGAGI. The CDR3 sequence is 18 residues long. The CDR3 loop reads CASSFETSGVSRVNEQFF. The CDR3 DNA follows: TGTGCCAGCAGTTTTGAGACTAGCGGGGTAAGCCGGGTTAATGAGCAGTTCTTC.